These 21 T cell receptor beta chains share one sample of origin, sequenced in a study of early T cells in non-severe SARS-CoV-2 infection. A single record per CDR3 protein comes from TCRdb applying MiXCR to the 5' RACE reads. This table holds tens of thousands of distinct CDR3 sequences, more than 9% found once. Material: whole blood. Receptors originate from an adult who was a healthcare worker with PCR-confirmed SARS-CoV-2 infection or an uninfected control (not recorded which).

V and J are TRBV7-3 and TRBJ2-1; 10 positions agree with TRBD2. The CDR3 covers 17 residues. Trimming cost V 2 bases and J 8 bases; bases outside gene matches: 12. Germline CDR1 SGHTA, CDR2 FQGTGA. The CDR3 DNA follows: TGTGCCAGCAGCTTAGGTAGCGGGAGGTTAGGTGGCTATGAGCAGTTCTTC. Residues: CASSLGSGRLGGYEQFF.

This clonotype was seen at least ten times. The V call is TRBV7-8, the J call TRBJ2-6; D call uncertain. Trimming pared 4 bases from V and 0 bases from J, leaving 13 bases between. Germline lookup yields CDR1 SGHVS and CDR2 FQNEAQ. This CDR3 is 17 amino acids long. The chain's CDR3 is CASSSLPVVSGANVLTF. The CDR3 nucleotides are TGTGCCAGCAGCTCCCTACCCGTAGTCTCTGGGGCCAACGTCCTGACTTTC.

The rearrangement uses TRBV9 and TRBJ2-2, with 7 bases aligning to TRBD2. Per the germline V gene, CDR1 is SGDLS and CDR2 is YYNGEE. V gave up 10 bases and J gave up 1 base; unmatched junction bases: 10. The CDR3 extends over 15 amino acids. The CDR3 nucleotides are TGTGCCTCCCTTGGGGGAGGGATGAACACCGGGGAGCTGTTTTTT. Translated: CASLGGGMNTGELFF.

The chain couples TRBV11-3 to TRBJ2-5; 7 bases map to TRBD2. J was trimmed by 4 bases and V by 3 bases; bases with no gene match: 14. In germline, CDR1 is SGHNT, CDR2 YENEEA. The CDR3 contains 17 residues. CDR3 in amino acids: CASSLGLAVLGAETQYF. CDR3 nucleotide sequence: TGTGCCAGCAGCTTGGGGCTAGCGGTTTTAGGGGCAGAGACCCAGTACTTC. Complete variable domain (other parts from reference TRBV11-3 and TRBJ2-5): EAGVVQSPRYKIIEKKQPVAFWCNPISGHNTLYWYLQNLGQGPELLIRYENEEAVDDSQLPKDRFSAERLKGVDSTLKIQPAELGDSAVYLCASSLGLAVLGAETQYFGPGTRLLVL.

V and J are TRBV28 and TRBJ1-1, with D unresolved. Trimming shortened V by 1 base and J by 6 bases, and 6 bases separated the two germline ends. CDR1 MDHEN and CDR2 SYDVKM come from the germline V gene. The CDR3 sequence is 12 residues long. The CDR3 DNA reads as TGTGCCAGCAGTTTATTGAGGGCTGAAGCTTTCTTT. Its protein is CASSLLRAEAFF.

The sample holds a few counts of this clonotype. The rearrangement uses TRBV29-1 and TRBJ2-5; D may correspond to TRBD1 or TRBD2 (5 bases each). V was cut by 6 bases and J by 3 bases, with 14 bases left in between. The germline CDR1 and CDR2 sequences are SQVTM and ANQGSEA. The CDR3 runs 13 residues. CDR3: CSVGPLGEETQYF. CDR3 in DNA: TGCAGCGTCGGTCCCTTGGGGGAAGAGACCCAGTACTTC. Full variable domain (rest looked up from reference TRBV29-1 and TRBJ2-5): SAVISQKPSRDICQRGTSLTIQCQVDSQVTMMFWYRQQPGQSLTLIATANQGSEATYESGFVIDKFPISRPNLTFSTLTVSNMSPEDSSIYLCSVGPLGEETQYFGPGTRLLVL.

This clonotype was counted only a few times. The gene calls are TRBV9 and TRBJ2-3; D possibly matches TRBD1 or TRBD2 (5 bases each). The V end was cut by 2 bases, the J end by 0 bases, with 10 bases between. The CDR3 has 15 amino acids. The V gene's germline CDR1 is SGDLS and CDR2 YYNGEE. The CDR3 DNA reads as TGTGCCAGCAGCGTGAGGGGATCAAGCACAGATACGCAGTATTTT. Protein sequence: CASSVRGSSTDTQYF.

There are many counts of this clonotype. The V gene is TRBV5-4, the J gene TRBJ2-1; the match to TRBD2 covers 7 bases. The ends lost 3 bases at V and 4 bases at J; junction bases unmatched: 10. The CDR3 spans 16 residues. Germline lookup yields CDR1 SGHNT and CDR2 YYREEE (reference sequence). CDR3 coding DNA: TGTGCCAGCAGCTGGGAGATAGGGAGGGGATACAATGAGCAGTTCTTC. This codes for CASSWEIGRGYNEQFF.

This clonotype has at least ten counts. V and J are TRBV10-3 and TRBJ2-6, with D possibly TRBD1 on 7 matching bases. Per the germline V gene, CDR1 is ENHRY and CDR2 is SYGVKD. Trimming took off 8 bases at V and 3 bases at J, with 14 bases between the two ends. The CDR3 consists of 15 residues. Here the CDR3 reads CAIGQGGLGANVLTF. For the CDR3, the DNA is TGTGCCATCGGTCAGGGGGGCCTTGGGGCCAACGTCCTGACTTTC.

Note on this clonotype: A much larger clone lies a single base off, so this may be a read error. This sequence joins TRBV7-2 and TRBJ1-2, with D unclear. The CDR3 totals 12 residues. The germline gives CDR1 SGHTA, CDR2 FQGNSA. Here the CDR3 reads CASSFRNYGHTF. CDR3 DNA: TGTGCCAGCAGCTTCCGCAACTATGGCCACACCTTC.

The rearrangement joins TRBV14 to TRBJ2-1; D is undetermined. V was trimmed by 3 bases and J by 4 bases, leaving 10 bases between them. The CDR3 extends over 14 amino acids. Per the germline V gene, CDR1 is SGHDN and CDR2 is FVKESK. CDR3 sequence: CASSHPELYNEQFF. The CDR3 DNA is TGTGCCAGCAGCCACCCGGAATTATACAATGAGCAGTTCTTC.

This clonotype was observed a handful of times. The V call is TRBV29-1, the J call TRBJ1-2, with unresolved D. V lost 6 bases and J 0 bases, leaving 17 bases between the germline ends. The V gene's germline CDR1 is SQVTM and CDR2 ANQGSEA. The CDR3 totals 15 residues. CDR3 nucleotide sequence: TGCAGCGTCCCCTGGAGTGAACCAGCTAACTATGGCTACACCTTC. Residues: CSVPWSEPANYGYTF.

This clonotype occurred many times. The CDR3 DNA sequence: TGTGCCAGTAGTATAGGTCCTGGGGCCAACGTCCTGACTTTC. Its translation is CASSIGPGANVLTF. The gene calls are TRBV19 and TRBJ2-6; D unclear. The CDR3 contains 14 residues. CDR1 is LNHDA and CDR2 is SQIVND in the germline V gene (reference sequence). V lost 1 base and J 2 bases, leaving 3 bases between the germline ends.

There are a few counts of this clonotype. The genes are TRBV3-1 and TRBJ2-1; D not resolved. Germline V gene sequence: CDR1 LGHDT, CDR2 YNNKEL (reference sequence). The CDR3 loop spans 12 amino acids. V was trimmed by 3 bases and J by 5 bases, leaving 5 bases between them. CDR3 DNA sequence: TGTGCCAGCAGCCATCTTAACAATGAGCAGTTCTTC. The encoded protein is CASSHLNNEQFF.

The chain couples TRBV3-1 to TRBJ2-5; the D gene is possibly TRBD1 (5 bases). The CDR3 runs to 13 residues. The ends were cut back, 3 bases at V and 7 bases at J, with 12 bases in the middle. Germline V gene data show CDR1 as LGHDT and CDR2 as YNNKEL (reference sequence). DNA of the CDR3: TGTGCCAGCAGCCACGATACCACAGGGACCCAGTACTTC. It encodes CASSHDTTGTQYF.

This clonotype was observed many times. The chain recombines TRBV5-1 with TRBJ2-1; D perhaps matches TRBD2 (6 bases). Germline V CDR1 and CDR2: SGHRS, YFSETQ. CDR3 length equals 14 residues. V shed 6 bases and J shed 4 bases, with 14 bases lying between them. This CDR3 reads CASTVADSYNEQFF. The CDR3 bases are TGCGCCAGCACCGTAGCGGACTCATACAATGAGCAGTTCTTC.

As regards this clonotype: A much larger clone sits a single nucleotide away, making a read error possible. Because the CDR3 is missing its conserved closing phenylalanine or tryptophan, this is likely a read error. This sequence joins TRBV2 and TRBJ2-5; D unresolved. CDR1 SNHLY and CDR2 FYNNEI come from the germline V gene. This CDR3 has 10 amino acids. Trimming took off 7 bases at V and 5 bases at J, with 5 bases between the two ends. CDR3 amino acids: CASTLETQYS. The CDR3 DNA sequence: TGTGCCAGCACGTTGGAGACCCAGTACTCC.

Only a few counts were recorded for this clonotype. The CDR3 protein is CASSPGLADLYEQYF. The CDR3 bases are TGTGCCAGCAGCCCAGGACTAGCGGATCTCTACGAGCAGTACTTC. The rearrangement joins TRBV6-5 to TRBJ2-7; 10 bases are shared with TRBD2. V lost 6 bases to trimming and J lost 3 bases; unmatched junction nucleotides: 8. The CDR3 length is 15 residues. Per germline, CDR1 MNHEY and CDR2 SVGAGI.

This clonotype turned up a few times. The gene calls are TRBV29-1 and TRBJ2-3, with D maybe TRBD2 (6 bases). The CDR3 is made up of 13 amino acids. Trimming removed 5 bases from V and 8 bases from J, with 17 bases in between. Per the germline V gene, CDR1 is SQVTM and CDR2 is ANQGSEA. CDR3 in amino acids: CSVWGLPVGTQYF. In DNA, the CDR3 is TGCAGCGTTTGGGGACTCCCCGTAGGTACGCAGTATTTT.

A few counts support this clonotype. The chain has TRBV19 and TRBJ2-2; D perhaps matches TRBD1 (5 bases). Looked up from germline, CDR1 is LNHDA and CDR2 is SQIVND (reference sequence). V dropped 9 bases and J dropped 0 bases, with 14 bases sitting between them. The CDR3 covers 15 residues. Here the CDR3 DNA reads TGTGCCAGCAGCGACGCCAGGGCGAACACCGGGGAGCTGTTTTTT. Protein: CASSDARANTGELFF. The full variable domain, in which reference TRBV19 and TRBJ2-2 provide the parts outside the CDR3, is DGGITQSPKYLFRKEGQNVTLSCEQNLNHDAMYWYRQDPGQGLRLIYYSQIVNDFQKGDIAEGYSVSREKKESFPLTVTSAQKNPTAFYLCASSDARANTGELFFGEGSRLTVL.

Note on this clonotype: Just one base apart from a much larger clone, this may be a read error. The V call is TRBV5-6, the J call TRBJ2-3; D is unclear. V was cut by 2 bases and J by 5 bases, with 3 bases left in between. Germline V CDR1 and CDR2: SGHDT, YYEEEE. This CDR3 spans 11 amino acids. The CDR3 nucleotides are TGTGCCAGCAGCTTCGGAGATACGCAGTATTTT. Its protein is CASSFGDTQYF.